This T cell receptor beta chain originates from a study of a mutant IDH1 vaccine in newly diagnosed glioma. Across the study: Patients came in for eight vaccinations, in weeks 1, 3, 5, 7, 11, 15, 19 and 23. In some groups vaccination began 4-6 weeks post-radiotherapy; others received it with temozolomide.

Details on this clone: Its specificity is not known.

Losses at the gene ends were 8 bases for V and 1 base for J; bases not matched to a gene: 14. The CDR3 covers 15 residues. Germline values: CDR1 GTSNPN, CDR2 SVGIG (reference sequence). Findings and caveats of the study: With respect to changes in top peripheral T cell clonotypes, pseudoprogression seemed unrelated.

Measured with immunoSEQ multiplex PCR; TCRdb has only the in-frame clones, and not every one. The profile covers around 26,000 clones, with around 70% appearing a single time and about 10% taken by the ten largest. Time point reported: week 11, during vaccination. Each dose delivered 300 ug of mutant IDH1 20-mer peptide subcutaneously with imiquimod. This chain uses TRBV30 with TRBJ2-7, with 7 bases aligning to TRBD1. This specimen consisted of peripheral blood mononuclear cells (PBMCs), obtained from a glioma patient whose treatment included an IDH1 peptide vaccine. The receptor was derived from a man younger than 30 with glioma. Some clones in this sample may be carry-over from other donors' samples. Written as DNA, the CDR3 is TGTGCCGGGACCACCGGGACAGCCGTTTCCTACGAGCAGTACTTC. It encodes CAGTTGTAVSYEQYF.